The present TCR beta chain was sequenced within a study of early T cells in non-severe SARS-CoV-2 infection. Study summary: Sequencing of unsorted whole blood was done on bulk RNA, leaving chains unpaired.

A few counts support this clonotype. Individual cDNA molecules received unique molecular identifiers. Via MiXCR, TCRdb re-called the 5' RACE reads, giving one row per CDR3 protein. The sample gives around 80,000 distinct CDR3 sequences, 10% to 15% of which show up once; around 3.6% is in the top ten. The TCR comes from an adult who was a healthcare worker with PCR-confirmed SARS-CoV-2 infection or an uninfected control (not recorded which). The sequencing input was whole blood.

CDR3 DNA: TGCGCCAGCAGCCAACTAAGGGACACCACCGAGCAGTACTTC. As protein: CASSQLRDTTEQYF. The chain is built from TRBV5-1 and TRBJ2-7; D may be TRBD1 (6 bases). Germline V gene lookup returns CDR1 SGHRS and CDR2 YFSETQ. The germline V and J ends were trimmed by 4 bases and 6 bases, with 17 bases remaining between them. CDR3 length: 14 amino acids.